This TCR beta chain was profiled in a study of T cell responses to AZD1222 COVID-19 vaccine. Using immunoSEQ multiplex PCR, the repertoire was profiled, and TCRdb retains in-frame clones only, with some absent. The sample holds about 78,000 clones; nearly 90% are singletons and the top ten take roughly 5%. Points from the study as a whole: The study sampled repertoires only after the peak T cell response. Unmutated variant regions reportedly attract nearly half of all spike-specific TCRs. Spike-specific TCR breadth and depth were elevated following two AZD1222 doses. Donors were largely white British and mainly female; clonal diversity was possibly underestimated.

With respect to this clone: Its antigen is as yet unknown.

Germline CDR1 is KGHDR and CDR2 is SFDVKD. The CDR3 extends over 14 amino acids. V was clipped by 5 bases and J by 9 bases; unmatched bases: 11. V is TRBV24-1 and J is TRBJ2-5; TRBD2 aligns across 7 bases. The TCR comes from an adult in good health. This specimen consisted of peripheral blood, obtained on day 0 of MenACWY control vaccination. CDR3 amino acids: CATSGEGPGAAQYF. CDR3 in DNA: TGTGCCACCAGTGGGGAGGGTCCGGGCGCGGCCCAGTACTTC.